This T cell receptor (beta chain) comes out of a study of response to subunit inactivated influenza vaccine. Germline CDR1 MNHEY, CDR2 SVGEGT. The CDR3 totals 16 residues. Trimming removed 2 bases at V and 1 base at J, with 12 bases between. TCRdb reprocessed the RT-PCR reads via MiXCR and lists one record per CDR3 protein. The table has about 620,000 distinct CDR3 sequences, approximately 10% seen once. The source of this sequence is a man aged 45-60 years who received an inactivated influenza vaccine. The sequenced sample was PBMCs from blood, obtained on the day of vaccination. The chain employs TRBV6-2 or TRBV6-3 and TRBJ2-1; maybe TRBD1 (6 bases). As DNA, the CDR3 is TGTGCCAGCAGTTACGCCGACAGGCTATCCTACAATGAGCAGTTCTTC. This encodes CASSYADRLSYNEQFF.